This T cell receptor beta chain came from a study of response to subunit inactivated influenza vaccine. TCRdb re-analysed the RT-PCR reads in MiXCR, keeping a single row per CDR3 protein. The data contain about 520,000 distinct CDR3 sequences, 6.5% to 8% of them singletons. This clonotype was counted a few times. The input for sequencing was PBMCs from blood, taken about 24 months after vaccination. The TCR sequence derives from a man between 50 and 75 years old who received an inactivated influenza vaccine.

This chain's CDR3 is CASSFSSPSYNEQFF. CDR3 nucleotides: TGTGCCAGCAGTTTTAGTAGCCCCTCCTACAATGAGCAGTTCTTC. This chain links TRBV27 with TRBJ2-1; no definite D call. The CDR3 length is 15 residues. V was trimmed by 3 bases and J by 0 bases, leaving 9 bases between them. Germline CDR1 MNHEY, CDR2 SMNVEV (reference sequence).